This T cell receptor (beta chain) was sequenced during a study of T cell responses to AZD1222 COVID-19 vaccine. Findings of the study overall: Donors were largely white British and mainly female; clonal diversity was possibly underestimated.

In germline, CDR1 is SNHLY, CDR2 FYNNEI. CDR3 length equals 15 residues. V lost 2 bases to trimming and J lost 0 bases, with 8 bases between them. Assay used: immunoSEQ multiplex PCR; TCRdb lists only in-frame clones, some missing. The data show around 150,000 clones, 90% to 95% seen once. A word on this clone: Its antigen is unidentified.

Material: peripheral blood, obtained on day 0 of AZD1222 vaccination. This TCR was recovered from an adult in good health. The chain uses TRBV2 and TRBJ1-3; D gene ambiguous. As DNA, the CDR3 is TGTGCCAGCAGTGAACGAGGCCTCTCTGGAAACACCATATATTTT. It codes for CASSERGLSGNTIYF.